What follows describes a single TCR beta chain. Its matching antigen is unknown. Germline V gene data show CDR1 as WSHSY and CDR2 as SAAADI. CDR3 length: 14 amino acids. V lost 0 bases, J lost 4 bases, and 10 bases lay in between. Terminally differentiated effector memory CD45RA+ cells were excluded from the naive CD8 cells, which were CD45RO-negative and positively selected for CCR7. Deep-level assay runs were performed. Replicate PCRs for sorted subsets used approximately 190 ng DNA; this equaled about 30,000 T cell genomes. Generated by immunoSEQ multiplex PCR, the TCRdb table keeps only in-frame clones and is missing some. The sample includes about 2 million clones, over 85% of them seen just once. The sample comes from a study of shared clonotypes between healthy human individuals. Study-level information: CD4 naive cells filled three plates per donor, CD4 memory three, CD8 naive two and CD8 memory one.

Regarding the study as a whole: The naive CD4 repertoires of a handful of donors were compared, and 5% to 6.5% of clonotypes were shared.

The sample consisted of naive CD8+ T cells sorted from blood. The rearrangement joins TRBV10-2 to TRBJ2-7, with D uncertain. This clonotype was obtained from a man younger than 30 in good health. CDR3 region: CASSESWLGYEQYF. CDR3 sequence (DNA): TGCGCCAGCAGTGAGTCGTGGTTGGGGTACGAGCAGTACTTC.